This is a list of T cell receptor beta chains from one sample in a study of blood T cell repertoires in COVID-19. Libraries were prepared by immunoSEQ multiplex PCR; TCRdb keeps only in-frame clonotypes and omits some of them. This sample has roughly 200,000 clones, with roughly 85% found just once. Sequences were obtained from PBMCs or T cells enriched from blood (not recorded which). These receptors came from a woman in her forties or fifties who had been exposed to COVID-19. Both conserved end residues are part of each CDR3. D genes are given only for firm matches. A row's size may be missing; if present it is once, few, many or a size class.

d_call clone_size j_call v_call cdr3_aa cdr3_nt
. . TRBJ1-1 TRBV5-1 CASSPRERTNTEAFF TGCGCCAGCAGCCCGCGGGAACGGACGAACACTGAAGCTTTCTTT
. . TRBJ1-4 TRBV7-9 CASSLPDLRGGPSNEKLFF TGTGCCAGCAGCTTACCCGATCTAAGGGGAGGTCCGTCGAATGAAAAACTGTTTTTT
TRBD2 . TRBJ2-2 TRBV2 CASSSGTTYTGELFF TGTGCCAGCAGTTCCGGGACTACGTACACCGGGGAGCTGTTTTTT
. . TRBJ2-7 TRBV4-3 CASSQAGGAGAAGYEQYF TGCGCCAGCAGCCAAGCCGGGGGCGCGGGGGCCGCCGGGTACGAGCAGTACTTC
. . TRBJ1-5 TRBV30 CAWSVERDQPQHF TGTGCCTGGAGTGTTGAACGGGATCAGCCCCAGCATTTT
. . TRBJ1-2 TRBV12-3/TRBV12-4 CASSTRQAGGYTF TGTGCCAGCAGTACCCGACAGGCCGGGGGCTACACCTTC
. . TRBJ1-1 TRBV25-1 CASSGTQNTEAFF TGTGCCAGCAGTGGGACACAGAACACTGAAGCTTTCTTT
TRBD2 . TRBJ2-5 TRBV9 CASSVGLASKETQYF TGTGCCAGCAGCGTAGGACTAGCGTCGAAAGAGACCCAGTACTTC
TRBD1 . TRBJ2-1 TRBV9 CATSLTGTGGGEQFF TGTGCCACCTCCCTCACCGGGACAGGAGGTGGTGAGCAGTTCTTC
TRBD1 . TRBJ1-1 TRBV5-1 CASSPTGIGGNTEAFF TGCGCCAGCAGCCCGACAGGGATAGGGGGGAACACTGAAGCTTTCTTT
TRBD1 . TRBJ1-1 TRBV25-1 CASSVGTGEAFF TGTGCCAGCAGTGTGGGGACAGGTGAAGCTTTCTTT
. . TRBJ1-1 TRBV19 CASSMSVLNTEAFF TGTGCCAGTAGTATGAGCGTCTTGAACACTGAAGCTTTCTTT
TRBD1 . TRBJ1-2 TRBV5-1 CASSAGQLYGYTF TGCGCCAGCAGCGCGGGACAGCTCTATGGCTACACCTTC
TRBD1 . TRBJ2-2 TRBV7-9 CASLQGNGELFF TGTGCCAGCCTACAGGGGAACGGGGAGCTGTTTTTT
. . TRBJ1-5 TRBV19 CASSEGNQPQHF TGTGCCAGTAGCGAGGGAAATCAGCCCCAGCATTTT
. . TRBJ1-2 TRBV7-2 CASSSSTGPYTF TGTGCCAGCAGCTCGTCGACAGGACCCTACACCTTC
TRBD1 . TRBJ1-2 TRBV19 CASSISRTGESYTF TGTGCCAGTAGTATCTCCCGGACAGGGGAAAGCTACACCTTC
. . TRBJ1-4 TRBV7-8 CASSLAGGIRTPTNEKLFF TGTGCCAGCAGCTTAGCGGGGGGTATACGAACCCCAACTAATGAAAAACTGTTTTTT
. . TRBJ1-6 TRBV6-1 CASSERGWQPLHF TGTGCCAGCAGTGAGAGGGGGTGGCAACCCCTCCACTTT
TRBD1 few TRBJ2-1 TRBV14 CASSQRQGREQFF TGTGCCAGCAGCCAGAGACAGGGTCGTGAGCAGTTCTTC
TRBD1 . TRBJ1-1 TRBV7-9 CASSPGQGGTEAFF TGTGCCAGCAGCCCGGGACAGGGGGGCACTGAAGCTTTCTTT
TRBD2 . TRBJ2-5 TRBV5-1 CASSSGLAVDKETQYF TGCGCCAGCAGCTCTGGACTAGCGGTAGATAAAGAGACCCAGTACTTC
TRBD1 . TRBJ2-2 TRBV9 CASTGTALRTGELFF TGTGCCAGCACGGGGACAGCCCTGAGGACCGGGGAGCTGTTTTTT
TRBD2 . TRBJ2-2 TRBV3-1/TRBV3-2 CASSQVGGRLTGELFF TGTGCCAGCAGCCAAGTGGGGGGGAGACTCACCGGGGAGCTGTTTTTT
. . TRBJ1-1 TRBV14 CASSLWTGFEAFF TGTGCCAGCAGCCTATGGACGGGATTTGAAGCTTTCTTT
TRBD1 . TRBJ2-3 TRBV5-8 CASSSTGNTDTQYF TGTGCCAGCAGCTCGACAGGGAACACAGATACGCAGTATTTT
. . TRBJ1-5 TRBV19 CASRADRSSGGNQPQHF TGTGCCAGTCGGGCTGACAGGTCTTCAGGGGGCAATCAGCCCCAGCATTTT
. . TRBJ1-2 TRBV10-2 CASSGSGGLYGYTF TGCGCCAGCAGTGGGAGCGGGGGGCTCTATGGCTACACCTTC
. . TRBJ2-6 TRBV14 CASSQVLPGANVLTF TGTGCCAGCAGCCAAGTCCTACCTGGGGCCAACGTCCTGACTTTC
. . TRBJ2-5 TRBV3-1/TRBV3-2 CASSQEGWVRGTQYF TGTGCCAGCAGCCAAGAGGGCTGGGTAAGGGGGACCCAGTACTTC
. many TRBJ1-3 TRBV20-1 CSASGPSGNTIYF TGCAGTGCTAGTGGGCCCTCTGGAAACACCATATATTTT
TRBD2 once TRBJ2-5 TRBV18 CASSRAGIQETQYF TGTGCCAGCTCACGAGCGGGGATACAAGAGACCCAGTACTTC
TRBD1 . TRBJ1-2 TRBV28 CASSLKGAGYGYTF TGTGCCAGCAGTTTAAAGGGGGCGGGATATGGCTACACCTTC
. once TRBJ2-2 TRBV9 CASSERTDKGELFF TGTGCCAGCAGCGAAAGGACAGATAAGGGAGAGCTGTTTTTT
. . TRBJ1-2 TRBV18 CASSPNFRQRSGYGYTF TGTGCCAGCTCACCAAATTTCCGTCAGAGGTCGGGCTATGGCTACACCTTC
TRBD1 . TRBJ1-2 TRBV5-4 CALARGPPNYGYTF TGTGCCCTAGCGAGGGGGCCACCTAACTATGGCTACACCTTC
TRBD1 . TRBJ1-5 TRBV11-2 CASSSRQGWQPQHF TGTGCCAGCAGCTCCCGACAGGGCTGGCAGCCCCAGCATTTT
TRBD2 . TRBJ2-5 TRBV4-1 CASSQNGGAETQYF TGCGCCAGCAGCCAAAACGGGGGGGCGGAGACCCAGTACTTC
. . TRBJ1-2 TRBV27 CASSPDSANYGYTF TGTGCCAGCAGTCCAGATTCTGCTAACTATGGCTACACCTTC
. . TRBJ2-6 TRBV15 CATSVQGPGANVLTF TGTGCCACCAGCGTCCAGGGCCCTGGGGCCAACGTCCTGACTTTC
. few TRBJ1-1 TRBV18 CASSPVGHANTEAFF TGTGCCAGCTCACCTGTGGGACACGCGAACACTGAAGCTTTCTTT
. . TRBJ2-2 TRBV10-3 CAISPRVSNTGELFF TGTGCCATCAGTCCCAGGGTTAGCAACACCGGGGAGCTGTTTTTT
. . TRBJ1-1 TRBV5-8 CASSSTDIETFF TGTGCCAGCAGCTCGACAGACATTGAAACTTTCTTT
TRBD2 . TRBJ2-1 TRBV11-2 CASSRMTSGGGNEQFF TGTGCCAGCAGCCGGATGACTAGCGGGGGAGGTAATGAGCAGTTCTTC
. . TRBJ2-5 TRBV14 CASSQGAFGGRGTQYF TGTGCCAGCAGCCAAGGAGCCTTCGGGGGTCGCGGGACCCAGTACTTC
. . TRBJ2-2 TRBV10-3 CAISESPTGELFF TGTGCCATCAGTGAGTCCCCGACCGGGGAGCTGTTTTTT
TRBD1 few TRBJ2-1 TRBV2 CASSFRQGQFF TGTGCCAGCAGTTTTCGACAGGGTCAGTTCTTC
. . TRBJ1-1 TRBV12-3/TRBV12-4 CASSTTDTEAFF TGTGCCAGCAGTACAACAGACACTGAAGCTTTCTTT
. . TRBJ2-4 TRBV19 CASSIYISFLAKNIQYF TGTGCCAGTAGTATTTATATCAGTTTCTTAGCCAAAAACATTCAGTACTTC
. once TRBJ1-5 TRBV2 CASRSGISNQPQHF TGTGCCAGCAGATCAGGCATTAGCAATCAGCCCCAGCATTTT
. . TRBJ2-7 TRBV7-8 CASSPRWSYEQYF TGTGCCAGCAGCCCGCGATGGTCCTACGAGCAGTACTTC
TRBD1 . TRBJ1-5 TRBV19 CASRQGARSNQPQHF TGTGCCAGTAGACAGGGGGCTAGGAGCAATCAGCCCCAGCATTTT
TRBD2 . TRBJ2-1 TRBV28 CASSLPLSGGVYNEQFF TGTGCCAGCAGTCTCCCGTTGAGCGGGGGGGTCTACAATGAGCAGTTCTTC
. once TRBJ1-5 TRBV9 CASSVEDSNQPQHF TGTGCCAGCAGCGTAGAAGACAGTAATCAGCCCCAGCATTTT
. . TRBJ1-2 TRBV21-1 CASSKDDRSFYGYTF TGTGCCAGCAGCAAAGATGACAGGTCCTTCTATGGCTACACCTTC
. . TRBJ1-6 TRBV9 CASSPPPAGGGSPLHF TGTGCCAGCAGCCCCCCGCCCGCGGGCGGCGGATCACCCCTCCACTTT
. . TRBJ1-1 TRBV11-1 CASSFPGGDTEAFF TGTGCCAGCAGCTTTCCGGGCGGGGACACTGAAGCTTTCTTT
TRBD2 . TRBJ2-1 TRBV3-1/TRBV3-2 CASSSSGTRGNEQFF TGTGCCAGCAGCTCCTCCGGGACTAGAGGGAATGAGCAGTTCTTC
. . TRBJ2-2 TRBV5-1 CASSRSSGGAGELFF TGCGCCAGCAGCCGCAGTTCGGGTGGCGCCGGGGAGCTGTTTTTT
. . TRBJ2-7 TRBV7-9 CASSAGQPYEQYF TGTGCCAGCAGCGCAGGACAGCCCTACGAGCAGTACTTC